This T cell receptor beta chain emerged from a study of beta chain features in type 1 diabetes. Study-level points and caveats: Because the template was cDNA, high-expressing cells might be over-represented. A moderate, significant TCRB CDR3 shortening appeared in type 1 diabetes across four CD4+ subsets. For type 1 diabetes patients, VDJ junctions showed fewer insertions and more deletions.

Every isolated RNA sample was fully reverse transcribed, so sequencing captured expressed TCRB transcripts. Here immunoSEQ multiplex PCR was the method, and the copy in TCRdb shows in-frame clones only, minus some. The data show over 150,000 clones, approximately 8.1% seen once. Germline-derived CDR1 and CDR2 are MNHEY and SMNVEV (reference sequence). Trimming pared 6 bases from V and 7 bases from J, leaving 8 bases between. There are 11 residues in the CDR3. Central memory, naive, regulatory and stem cell-like memory CD4+ cells were sorted by CD45RO/CCR7/CD25/CD127/CD95/CD27. This clone was detected a few times. The target antigen is unknown.

This chain joins TRBV27 and TRBJ2-3; D remains ambiguous. Sequencing was performed on central memory CD4+ T cells from blood. The sequence was collected from a man younger than 35 with type 1 diabetes. CDR3 DNA: TGTGCCAGCAGGAAAACTAATACGCAGTATTTT. This encodes CASRKTNTQYF.